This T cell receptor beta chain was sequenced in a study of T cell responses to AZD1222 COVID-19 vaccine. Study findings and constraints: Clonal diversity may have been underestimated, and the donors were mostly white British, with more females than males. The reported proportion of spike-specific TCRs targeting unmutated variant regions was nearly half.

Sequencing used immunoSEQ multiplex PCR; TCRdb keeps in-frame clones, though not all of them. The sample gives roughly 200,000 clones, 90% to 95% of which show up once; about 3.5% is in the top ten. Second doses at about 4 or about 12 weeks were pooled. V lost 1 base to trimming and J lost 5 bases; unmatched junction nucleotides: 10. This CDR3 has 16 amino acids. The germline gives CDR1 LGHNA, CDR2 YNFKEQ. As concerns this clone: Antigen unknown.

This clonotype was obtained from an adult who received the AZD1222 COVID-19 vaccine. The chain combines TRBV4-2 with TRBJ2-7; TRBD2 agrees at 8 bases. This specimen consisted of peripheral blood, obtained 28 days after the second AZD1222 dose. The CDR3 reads CASSQGQSGSGDEQYF. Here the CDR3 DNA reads TGTGCCAGCAGCCAAGGACAGAGCGGGAGTGGCGACGAGCAGTACTTC.